The TCR beta chain described here comes from a study of T cells in Graves' hyperthyroidism and ophthalmopathy. Study findings and constraints: Ophthalmopathy was identified by the model a median approximately six months ahead of onset. Among clonotypes expanded in thyroid above 0.001, most were also found in blood. The authors' 13 V-J model separated ophthalmopathy from stable hyperthyroidism.

The CDR3 regions of TCR beta were amplified from RNA transcripts. With the HTBI primer set, the TCR CDR3 went through a first round of RT-PCR. TCRdb re-derived calls from the multiplex PCR reads in MiXCR, one entry per CDR3 protein. The table includes under 300,000 distinct CDR3 sequences, 13% detected once. At least ten counts were recorded for this clonotype. As yet, its antigen is unknown. More than 8 ml fresh peripheral blood yielded the PBMCs. This CDR3 spans 14 amino acids. Germline V gene sequence: CDR1 KGHSH, CDR2 LQKENI. V gave up 3 bases and J gave up 4 bases, with 12 bases separating them. The rearrangement uses TRBV18 and TRBJ2-5; D is ambiguous. This receptor was obtained from a woman aged 25 to 39 with Graves' hyperthyroidism that later progressed to Graves' ophthalmopathy. The material sequenced was blood. The CDR3 sequence is CASSPRTEGETQYF. Written as DNA, the CDR3 is TGTGCCAGCTCACCGAGGACGGAAGGAGAGACCCAGTACTTC.